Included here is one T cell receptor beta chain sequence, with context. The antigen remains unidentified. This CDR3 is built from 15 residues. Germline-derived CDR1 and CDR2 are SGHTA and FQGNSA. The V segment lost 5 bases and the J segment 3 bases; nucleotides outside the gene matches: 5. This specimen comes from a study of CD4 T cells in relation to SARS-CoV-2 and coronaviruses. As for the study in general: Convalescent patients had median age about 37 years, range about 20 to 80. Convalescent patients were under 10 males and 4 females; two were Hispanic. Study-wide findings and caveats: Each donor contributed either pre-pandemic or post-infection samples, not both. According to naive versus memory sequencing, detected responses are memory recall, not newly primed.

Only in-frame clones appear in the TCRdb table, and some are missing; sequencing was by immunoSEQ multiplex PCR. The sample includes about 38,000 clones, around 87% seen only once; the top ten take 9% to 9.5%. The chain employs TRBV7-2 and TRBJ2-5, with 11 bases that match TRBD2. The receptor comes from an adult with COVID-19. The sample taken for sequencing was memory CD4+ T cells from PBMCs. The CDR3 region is CASSPRLAGKETQYF. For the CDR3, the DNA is TGTGCCAGCAGCCCCAGACTAGCGGGAAAAGAGACCCAGTACTTC. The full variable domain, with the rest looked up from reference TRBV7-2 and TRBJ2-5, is GAGVSQSPSNKVTEKGKDVELRCDPISGHTALYWYRQSLGQGLEFLIYFQGNSAPDKSGLPSDRFSAERTGGSVSTLTIQRTQQEDSAVYLCASSPRLAGKETQYFGPGTRLLVL.